This T cell receptor beta chain derives from a study of T cell responses to AZD1222 COVID-19 vaccine (dated by TCRdb to the early 2020s). Regarding the study in general: A total of 233 trial participants underwent TCR sequencing, of whom 207 received two doses of AZD1222 and 26 received two doses of the MenACWY control vaccine. Trial participants were enrolled by age into subgroups of 18-55, 56-69 and 70-plus years, and roughly 150, 30 and 60 TCR-sequenced participants, respectively, were included in these subgroups. The study at large found these results: Participants were mostly white British, with more females than males. The authors suggested clonal diversity may have been underestimated. A significant rise in spike-specific TCR breadth and depth was observed after two AZD1222 doses relative to day 0 and relative to MenACWY recipients. Epitopes outside the regions mutated in the B.1.351 and B.1.1.7 variants were reportedly recognized by nearly half of the unique spike-specific TCRs. Conclusions about previously exposed vaccinees are limited, since just a handful of AZD1222 recipients were seropositive for SARS-CoV-2 at baseline. Because no day 14 peak-response samples were available, repertoires were characterized only after the peak T cell response. In the small 56-69-year group, the increase in depth fell short of significance, most likely because of low power. The vaccine-associated CD4 TCRs covered the entire spike protein, and the dominant responses fell in regions 160-218 and 743-854.

The CDR3 regions of human TCRbeta chains were analyzed by immunosequencing. The original methods were these. Repertoire TCRs were checked for matches against a reference library of SARS-CoV-2-specific TCRs that had been generated using the MIRA antigen-specificity platform. Breadth was defined as the fraction of unique TCRs that were SARS-CoV-2-associated, and depth was defined as the fraction of total T cells that were SARS-CoV-2-associated. Using the MIRA data, every spike-specific TCR was mapped to the spike region that the TCR reacted to and assigned to either a CD4 or a CD8 class. Log10-transformed breadth and depth values were compared by one-way ANOVA with Sidak's multiple comparisons tests. TCRdb retrieved this table from immuneACCESS and kept in-frame rearrangements only. Not all clones are present; in checked studies, unresolved V genes account for under half, and no reason is known for the remainder. The V and J calls and clone size were taken over from that table, and D and trimming were inferred from the DNA. In all, the sample holds about 83,000 clones, and approximately 87% of those were seen once. The top ten clones comprise approximately 5% of the sample.

This specimen's time point label, interpreted: baseline before first vaccination. The treatment or condition label, read with the paper, signifies: meningococcal conjugate vaccine given as trial control. Samples from vaccinated people were obtained from the UK trials COV001 and COV002, which included a single-blind randomized controlled phase 2/3 trial of AZD1222 (ChAdOx1 nCoV-19) in healthy adults. Trial participant PBMC samples were collected at day 0 and day 28 after the second dose for TCRbeta chain sequencing. Comment on this clone: The antigen it binds to is not known. Base qualities were left out, and no much larger clone turns up one base away.

V trim: 3 bases; J trim: 8 bases; unmatched bases: 8. Measured from the cysteine to the phenylalanine, the CDR3 is 14 residues long. Just CDR3 DNA is preserved here, 42 bases in frame from base 1. In the germline V gene, CDR1 corresponds to MDHEN and CDR2 to SYDVKM. The sequence joins TRBV28 to TRBJ2-7, and TRBD1 aligns with 9 junction nucleotides. The source was peripheral blood, collected on day 0 of MenACWY control vaccination. This TCR was sampled from an adult in good health. The nucleotide sequence is given as TGTGCCAGCAGTTTCCCCCGGGACAGGGAAAAGCAGTACTTC. Translated, this is CASSFPRDREKQYF.